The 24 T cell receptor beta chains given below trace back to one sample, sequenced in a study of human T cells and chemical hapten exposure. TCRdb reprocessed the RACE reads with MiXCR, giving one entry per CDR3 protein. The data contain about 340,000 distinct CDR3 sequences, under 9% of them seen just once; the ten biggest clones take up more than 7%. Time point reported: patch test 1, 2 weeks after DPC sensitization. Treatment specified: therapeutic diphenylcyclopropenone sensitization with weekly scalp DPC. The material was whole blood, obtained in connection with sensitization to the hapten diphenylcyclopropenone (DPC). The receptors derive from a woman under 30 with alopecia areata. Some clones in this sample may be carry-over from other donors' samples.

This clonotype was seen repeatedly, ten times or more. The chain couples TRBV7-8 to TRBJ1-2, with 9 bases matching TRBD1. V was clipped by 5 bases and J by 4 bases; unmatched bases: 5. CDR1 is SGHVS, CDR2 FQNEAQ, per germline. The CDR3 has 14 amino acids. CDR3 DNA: TGTGCCAGCAGCGGACAGGGACAGGGCTATGGCTACACCTTC. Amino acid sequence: CASSGQGQGYGYTF. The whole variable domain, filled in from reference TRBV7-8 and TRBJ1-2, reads GAGVSQSPRYKVAKRGQDVALRCDPISGHVSLFWYQQALGQGPEFLTYFQNEAQLDKSGLPSDRFFAERPEGSVSTLKIQRTQQEDSAVYLCASSGQGQGYGYTFGSGTRLTVV.

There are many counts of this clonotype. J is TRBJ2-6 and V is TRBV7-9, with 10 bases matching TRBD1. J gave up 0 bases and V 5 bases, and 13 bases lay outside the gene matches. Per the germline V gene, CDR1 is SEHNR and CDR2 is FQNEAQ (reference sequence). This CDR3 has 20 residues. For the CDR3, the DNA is TGTGCCAGCAGCCCACTGGCCGGGACAGGGGCAGACTCTGGGGCCAACGTCCTGACTTTC. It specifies CASSPLAGTGADSGANVLTF.

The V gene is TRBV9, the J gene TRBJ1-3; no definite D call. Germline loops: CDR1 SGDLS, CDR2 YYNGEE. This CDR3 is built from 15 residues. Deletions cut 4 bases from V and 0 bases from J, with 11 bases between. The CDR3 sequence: CASSPLPSSGNTIYF. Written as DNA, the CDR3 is TGTGCCAGCAGCCCATTACCGAGCTCTGGAAACACCATATATTTT.

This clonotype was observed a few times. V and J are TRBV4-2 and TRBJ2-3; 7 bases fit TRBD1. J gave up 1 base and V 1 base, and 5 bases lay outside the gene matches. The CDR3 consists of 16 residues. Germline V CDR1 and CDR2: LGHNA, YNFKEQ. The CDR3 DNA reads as TGTGCCAGCAGCCAAGGCTTCCAGGGGGGCACAGATACGCAGTATTTT. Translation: CASSQGFQGGTDTQYF.

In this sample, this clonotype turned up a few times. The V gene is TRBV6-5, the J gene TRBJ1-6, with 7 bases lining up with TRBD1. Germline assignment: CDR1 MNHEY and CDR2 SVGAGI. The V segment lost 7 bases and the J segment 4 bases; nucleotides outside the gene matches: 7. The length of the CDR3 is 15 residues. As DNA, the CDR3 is TGTGCCAGCACCCGGGACAGCCTTTATAATTCACCCCTCCACTTT. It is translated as CASTRDSLYNSPLHF.

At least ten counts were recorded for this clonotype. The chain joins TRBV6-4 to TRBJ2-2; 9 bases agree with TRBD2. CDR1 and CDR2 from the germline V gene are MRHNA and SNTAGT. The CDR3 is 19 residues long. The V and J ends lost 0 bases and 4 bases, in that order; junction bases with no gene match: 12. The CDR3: CASSDSTSASGVSTGELFF. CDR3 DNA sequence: TGTGCCAGCAGTGACTCTACGTCGGCTAGCGGGGTTAGCACCGGGGAGCTGTTTTTT.

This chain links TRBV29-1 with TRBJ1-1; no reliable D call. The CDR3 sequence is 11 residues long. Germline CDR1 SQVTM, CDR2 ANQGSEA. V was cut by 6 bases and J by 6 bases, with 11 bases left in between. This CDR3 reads CSVGRVAEAFF. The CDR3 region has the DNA TGCAGCGTCGGCCGGGTAGCTGAAGCTTTCTTT.

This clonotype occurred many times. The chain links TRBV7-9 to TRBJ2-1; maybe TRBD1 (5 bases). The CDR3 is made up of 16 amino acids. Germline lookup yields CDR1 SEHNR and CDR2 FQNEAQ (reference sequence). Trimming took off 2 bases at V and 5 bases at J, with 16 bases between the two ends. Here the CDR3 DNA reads TGTGCCAGCAGCTTACCAGGGCCCGCGGCCGACAATGAGCAGTTCTTC. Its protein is CASSLPGPAADNEQFF.

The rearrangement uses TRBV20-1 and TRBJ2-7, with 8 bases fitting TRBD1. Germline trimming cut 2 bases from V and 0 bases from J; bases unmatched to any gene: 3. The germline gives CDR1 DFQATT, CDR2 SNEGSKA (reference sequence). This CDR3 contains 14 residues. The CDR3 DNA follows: TGCAGTGCTAGACGGACAGGGAGCTCCTACGAGCAGTACTTC. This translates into CSARRTGSSYEQYF.

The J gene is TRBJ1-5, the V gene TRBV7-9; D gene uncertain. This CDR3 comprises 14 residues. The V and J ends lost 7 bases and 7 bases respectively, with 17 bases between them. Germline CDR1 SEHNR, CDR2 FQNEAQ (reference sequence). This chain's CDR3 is CASTSPGSEQPQHF. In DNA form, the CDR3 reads TGTGCCAGCACCTCCCCGGGGAGTGAACAGCCCCAGCATTTT. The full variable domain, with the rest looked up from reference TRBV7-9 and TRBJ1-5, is DTGVSQNPRHKITKRGQNVTFRCDPISEHNRLYWYRQTLGQGPEFLTYFQNEAQLEKSRLLSDRFSAERPKGSFSTLEIQRTEQGDSAMYLCASTSPGSEQPQHFGDGTRLSIL.

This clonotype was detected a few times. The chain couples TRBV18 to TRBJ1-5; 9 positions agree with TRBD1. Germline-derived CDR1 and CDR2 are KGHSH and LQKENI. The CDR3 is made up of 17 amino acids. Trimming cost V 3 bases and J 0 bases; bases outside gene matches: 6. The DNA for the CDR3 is TGTGCCAGCTCACCCCAGGGGACAGGGAATAGCAATCAGCCCCAGCATTTT. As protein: CASSPQGTGNSNQPQHF.

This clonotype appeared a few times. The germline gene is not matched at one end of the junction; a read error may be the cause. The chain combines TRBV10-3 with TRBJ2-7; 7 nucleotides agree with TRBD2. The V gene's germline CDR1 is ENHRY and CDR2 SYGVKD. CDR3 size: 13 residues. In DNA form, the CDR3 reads TGTGCCATCAGTGCCGGGACTACCCTACGAATGGACTTC. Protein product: CAISAGTTLRMDF.

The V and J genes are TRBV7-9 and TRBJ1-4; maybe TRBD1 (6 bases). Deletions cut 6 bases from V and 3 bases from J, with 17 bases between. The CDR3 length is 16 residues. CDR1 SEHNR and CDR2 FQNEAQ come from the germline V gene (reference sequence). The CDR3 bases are TGTGCCAGCAGTCTCAGTTTGACAGGAGCTAATGAAAAACTGTTTTTT. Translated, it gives CASSLSLTGANEKLFF.

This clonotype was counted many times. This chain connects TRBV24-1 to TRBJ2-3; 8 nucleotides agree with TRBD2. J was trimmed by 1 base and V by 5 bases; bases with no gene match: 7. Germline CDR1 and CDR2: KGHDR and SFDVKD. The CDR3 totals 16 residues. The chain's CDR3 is CATSGDGRGGTDTQYF. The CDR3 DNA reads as TGTGCCACCAGTGGAGACGGGCGGGGGGGCACAGATACGCAGTATTTT.

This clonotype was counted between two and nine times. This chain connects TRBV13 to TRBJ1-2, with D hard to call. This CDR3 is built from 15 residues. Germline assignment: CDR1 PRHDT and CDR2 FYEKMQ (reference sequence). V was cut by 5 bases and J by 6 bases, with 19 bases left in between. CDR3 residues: CASSDSRAGSNGYTF. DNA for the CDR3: TGTGCCAGCAGCGATAGCCGTGCAGGTTCGAATGGCTACACCTTC.

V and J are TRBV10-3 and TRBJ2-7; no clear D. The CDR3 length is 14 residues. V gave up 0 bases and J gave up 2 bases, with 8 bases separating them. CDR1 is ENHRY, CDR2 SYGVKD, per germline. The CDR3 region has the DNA TGTGCCATCAGTGAGTCTGGCAGTGCCTACGAGCAGTACTTC. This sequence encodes CAISESGSAYEQYF.

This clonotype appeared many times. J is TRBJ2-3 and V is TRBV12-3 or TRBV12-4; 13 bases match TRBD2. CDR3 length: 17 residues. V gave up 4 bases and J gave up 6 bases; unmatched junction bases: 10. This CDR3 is CASSSLYTSGGADTQYF. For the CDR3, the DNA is TGTGCCAGCAGTTCACTATACACTAGCGGGGGGGCCGATACGCAGTATTTT.

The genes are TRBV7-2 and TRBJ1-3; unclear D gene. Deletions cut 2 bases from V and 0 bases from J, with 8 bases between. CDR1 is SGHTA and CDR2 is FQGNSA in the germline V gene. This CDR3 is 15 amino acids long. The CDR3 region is CASSLLRPSGNTIYF. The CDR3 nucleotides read TGTGCCAGCAGCTTACTGCGTCCCTCTGGAAACACCATATATTTT.

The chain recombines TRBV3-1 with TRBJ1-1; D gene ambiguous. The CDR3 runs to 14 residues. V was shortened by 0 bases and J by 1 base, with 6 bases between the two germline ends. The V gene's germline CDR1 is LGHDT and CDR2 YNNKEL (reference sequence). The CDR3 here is CASSQDIWNTEAFF. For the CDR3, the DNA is TGTGCCAGCAGCCAAGATATCTGGAACACTGAAGCTTTCTTT.

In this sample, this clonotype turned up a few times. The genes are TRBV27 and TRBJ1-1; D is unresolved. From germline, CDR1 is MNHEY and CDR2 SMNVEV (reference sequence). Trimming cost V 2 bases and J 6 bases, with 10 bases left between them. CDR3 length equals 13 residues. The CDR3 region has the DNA TGTGCCAGCAGTTTAGAGGCCCTGGCTGAAGCTTTCTTT. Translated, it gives CASSLEALAEAFF.

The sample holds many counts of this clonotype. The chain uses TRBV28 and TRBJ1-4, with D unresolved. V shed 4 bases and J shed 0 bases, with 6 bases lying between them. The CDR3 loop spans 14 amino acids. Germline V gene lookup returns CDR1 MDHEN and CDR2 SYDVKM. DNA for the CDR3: TGTGCCAGCAGTTCGGCGGCAACTAATGAAAAACTGTTTTTT. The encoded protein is CASSSAATNEKLFF.

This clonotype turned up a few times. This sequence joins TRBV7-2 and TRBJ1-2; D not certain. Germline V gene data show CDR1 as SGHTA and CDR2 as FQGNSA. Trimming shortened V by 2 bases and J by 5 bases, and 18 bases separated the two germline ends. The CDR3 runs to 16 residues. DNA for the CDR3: TGTGCCAGCAGCTTAAAAAACGGAGCCGGCAAGTATGGCTACACCTTC. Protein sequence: CASSLKNGAGKYGYTF.

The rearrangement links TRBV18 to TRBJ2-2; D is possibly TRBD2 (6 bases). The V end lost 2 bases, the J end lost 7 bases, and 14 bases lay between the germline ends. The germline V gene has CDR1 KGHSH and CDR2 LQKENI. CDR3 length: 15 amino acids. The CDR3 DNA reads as TGTGCCAGCTCACCAGTCGCAGGGAGGAACGGGGAGCTGTTTTTT. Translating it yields CASSPVAGRNGELFF.

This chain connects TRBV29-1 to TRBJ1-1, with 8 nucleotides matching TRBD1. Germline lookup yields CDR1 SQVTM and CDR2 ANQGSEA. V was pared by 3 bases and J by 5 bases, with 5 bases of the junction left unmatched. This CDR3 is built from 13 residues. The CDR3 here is CSVEPGGRTEAFF. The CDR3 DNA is TGCAGCGTTGAGCCAGGGGGCAGGACTGAAGCTTTCTTT. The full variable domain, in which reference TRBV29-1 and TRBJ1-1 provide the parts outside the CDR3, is SAVISQKPSRDICQRGTSLTIQCQVDSQVTMMFWYRQQPGQSLTLIATANQGSEATYESGFVIDKFPISRPNLTFSTLTVSNMSPEDSSIYLCSVEPGGRTEAFFGQGTRLTVV.